This TCR beta chain stems from a study of blood T cell repertoires in COVID-19. In the study overall: Sites in the United States, Italy and Spain provided acute and convalescent COVID-19 samples. From T cells, B-cell-depleted T cells, or PBMCs came the material, which was cDNA or gDNA.

The CDR3 is 14 amino acids. V gave up 0 bases and J gave up 10 bases, with 13 bases separating them. Germline loops: CDR1 GTSNPN, CDR2 SVGIG (reference sequence). Original handling: Cell counts per sample came from amplifying reference gene primers. Repertoires were generated with immunoSEQ multiplex PCR, while TCRdb's copy carries only in-frame clones and drops some. V, J and clone size reflect that table, while D and trimming were determined from the DNA. The sample shows about 100,000 clones, around 92% of them seen only once. V gene TRBV30 combines with J gene TRBJ1-6; perhaps TRBD1 as D (5 bases). This receptor was obtained from a man aged 35 to 55 with active or convalescent COVID-19. Sequencing was performed on peripheral blood. The CDR3 nucleotides are TGTGCCTGGAGTGTTCGGGGGGTGTCCTCACCCCTCCACTTT. Its protein is CAWSVRGVSSPLHF.